A single T cell receptor beta chain is shown here with its context. CDR3 length equals 16 residues. The germline V gene has CDR1 SEHNR and CDR2 FQNEAQ (reference sequence). Trimming stripped 8 bases from V and 1 base from J, with 18 bases between. Original processing notes: Estimates of nucleated cell counts were drawn from the amplification of reference gene primers. The table came from immunoSEQ multiplex PCR; TCRdb's copy has only in-frame clones and leaves some out. The D gene and trimming were derived from the DNA, and the V and J assignments and clone size from that table. The data contain some 290,000 clones, over 65% of them seen just once; the ten biggest clones take up under 5.5%. This specimen comes from a study of blood T cell repertoires in COVID-19. Overall study context: Donors in the United States, Italy and Spain gave samples during acute or convalescent COVID-19.

The clonotype comes from a man aged 55 to 70 who had recovered from COVID-19. This rearrangement joins TRBV7-9 to TRBJ2-1, with D maybe TRBD2 (5 bases). Sequencing was carried out using peripheral blood. Here the CDR3 DNA reads TGTGCCAGCGGAGGCCCCGCAGCTGGTTCCTACAATGAGCAGTTCTTC. Its translation: CASGGPAAGSYNEQFF.